This T cell receptor beta chain was captured by sequencing in a study of response to subunit inactivated influenza vaccine. TCRdb independently ran MiXCR on the RT-PCR reads; one entry per CDR3 protein. Counted here are about 780,000 distinct CDR3 sequences, under 20% occurring once; the ten biggest clones make up about a tenth. Trimming took 5 bases from V and 5 from J, leaving 15 bases between them. The V gene's germline CDR1 is SGHVS and CDR2 FNYEAQ. This CDR3 is built from 14 residues. This clonotype was found a few times. This TCR was recovered from a man aged 50 to 60 who received an inactivated influenza vaccine. Source: PBMCs from blood, taken around 5 days after vaccination. The genes are TRBV7-6 and TRBJ2-5; D not resolved. This CDR3 is CASSPTYSSETQYF. In DNA, the CDR3 is TGTGCCAGCAGCCCAACATATAGCAGCGAGACCCAGTACTTC.